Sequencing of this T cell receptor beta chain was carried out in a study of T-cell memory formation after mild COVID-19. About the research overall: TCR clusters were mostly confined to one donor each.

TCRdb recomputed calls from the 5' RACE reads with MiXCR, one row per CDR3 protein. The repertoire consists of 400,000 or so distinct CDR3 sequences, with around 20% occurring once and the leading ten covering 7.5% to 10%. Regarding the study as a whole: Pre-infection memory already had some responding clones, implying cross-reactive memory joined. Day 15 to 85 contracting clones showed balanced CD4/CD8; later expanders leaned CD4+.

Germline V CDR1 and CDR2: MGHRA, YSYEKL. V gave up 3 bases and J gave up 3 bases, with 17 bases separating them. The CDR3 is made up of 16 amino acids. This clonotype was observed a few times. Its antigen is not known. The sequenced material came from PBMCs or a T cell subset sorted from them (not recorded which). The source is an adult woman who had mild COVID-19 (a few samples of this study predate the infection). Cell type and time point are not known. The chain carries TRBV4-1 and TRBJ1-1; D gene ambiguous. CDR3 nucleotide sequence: TGCGCCAGCAGCCAGGGCCTATCCTACAGCGACACTGAAGCTTTCTTT. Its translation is CASSQGLSYSDTEAFF.